This T cell receptor (beta chain) was recorded in a study of T cell responses to AZD1222 COVID-19 vaccine. Some clones are missing from TCRdb's copy, which holds only in-frame ones; the method was immunoSEQ multiplex PCR. The sample has tens of thousands of clones; approximately 86% are singletons. The CDR3 totals 15 residues. The V end lost 4 bases, the J end lost 1 base, and 13 bases lay between the germline ends. The germline gives CDR1 SNHLY, CDR2 FYNNEI. Study-wide points: Baseline serostatus was positive in only six AZD1222 recipients. Repertoires in all cases were sampled only once the peak T cell response had passed. Two AZD1222 doses significantly raised spike-specific TCR breadth and depth over controls.

About this clone: The antigen is unknown.

The origin of this receptor is an adult in good health. The specimen was peripheral blood, collected on day 0 of MenACWY control vaccination. The V and J genes are TRBV2 and TRBJ1-1; D perhaps matches TRBD1 (5 bases). CDR3 region: CASSGTRTTNTEAFF. The CDR3, as DNA: TGTGCCAGCAGTGGCACAAGGACAACGAACACTGAAGCTTTCTTT. Complete variable domain (other parts from reference TRBV2 and TRBJ1-1): EPEVTQTPSHQVTQMGQEVILRCVPISNHLYFYWYRQILGQKVEFLVSFYNNEISEKSEIFDDQFSVERPDGSNFTLKIRSTKLEDSAMYFCASSGTRTTNTEAFFGQGTRLTVV.